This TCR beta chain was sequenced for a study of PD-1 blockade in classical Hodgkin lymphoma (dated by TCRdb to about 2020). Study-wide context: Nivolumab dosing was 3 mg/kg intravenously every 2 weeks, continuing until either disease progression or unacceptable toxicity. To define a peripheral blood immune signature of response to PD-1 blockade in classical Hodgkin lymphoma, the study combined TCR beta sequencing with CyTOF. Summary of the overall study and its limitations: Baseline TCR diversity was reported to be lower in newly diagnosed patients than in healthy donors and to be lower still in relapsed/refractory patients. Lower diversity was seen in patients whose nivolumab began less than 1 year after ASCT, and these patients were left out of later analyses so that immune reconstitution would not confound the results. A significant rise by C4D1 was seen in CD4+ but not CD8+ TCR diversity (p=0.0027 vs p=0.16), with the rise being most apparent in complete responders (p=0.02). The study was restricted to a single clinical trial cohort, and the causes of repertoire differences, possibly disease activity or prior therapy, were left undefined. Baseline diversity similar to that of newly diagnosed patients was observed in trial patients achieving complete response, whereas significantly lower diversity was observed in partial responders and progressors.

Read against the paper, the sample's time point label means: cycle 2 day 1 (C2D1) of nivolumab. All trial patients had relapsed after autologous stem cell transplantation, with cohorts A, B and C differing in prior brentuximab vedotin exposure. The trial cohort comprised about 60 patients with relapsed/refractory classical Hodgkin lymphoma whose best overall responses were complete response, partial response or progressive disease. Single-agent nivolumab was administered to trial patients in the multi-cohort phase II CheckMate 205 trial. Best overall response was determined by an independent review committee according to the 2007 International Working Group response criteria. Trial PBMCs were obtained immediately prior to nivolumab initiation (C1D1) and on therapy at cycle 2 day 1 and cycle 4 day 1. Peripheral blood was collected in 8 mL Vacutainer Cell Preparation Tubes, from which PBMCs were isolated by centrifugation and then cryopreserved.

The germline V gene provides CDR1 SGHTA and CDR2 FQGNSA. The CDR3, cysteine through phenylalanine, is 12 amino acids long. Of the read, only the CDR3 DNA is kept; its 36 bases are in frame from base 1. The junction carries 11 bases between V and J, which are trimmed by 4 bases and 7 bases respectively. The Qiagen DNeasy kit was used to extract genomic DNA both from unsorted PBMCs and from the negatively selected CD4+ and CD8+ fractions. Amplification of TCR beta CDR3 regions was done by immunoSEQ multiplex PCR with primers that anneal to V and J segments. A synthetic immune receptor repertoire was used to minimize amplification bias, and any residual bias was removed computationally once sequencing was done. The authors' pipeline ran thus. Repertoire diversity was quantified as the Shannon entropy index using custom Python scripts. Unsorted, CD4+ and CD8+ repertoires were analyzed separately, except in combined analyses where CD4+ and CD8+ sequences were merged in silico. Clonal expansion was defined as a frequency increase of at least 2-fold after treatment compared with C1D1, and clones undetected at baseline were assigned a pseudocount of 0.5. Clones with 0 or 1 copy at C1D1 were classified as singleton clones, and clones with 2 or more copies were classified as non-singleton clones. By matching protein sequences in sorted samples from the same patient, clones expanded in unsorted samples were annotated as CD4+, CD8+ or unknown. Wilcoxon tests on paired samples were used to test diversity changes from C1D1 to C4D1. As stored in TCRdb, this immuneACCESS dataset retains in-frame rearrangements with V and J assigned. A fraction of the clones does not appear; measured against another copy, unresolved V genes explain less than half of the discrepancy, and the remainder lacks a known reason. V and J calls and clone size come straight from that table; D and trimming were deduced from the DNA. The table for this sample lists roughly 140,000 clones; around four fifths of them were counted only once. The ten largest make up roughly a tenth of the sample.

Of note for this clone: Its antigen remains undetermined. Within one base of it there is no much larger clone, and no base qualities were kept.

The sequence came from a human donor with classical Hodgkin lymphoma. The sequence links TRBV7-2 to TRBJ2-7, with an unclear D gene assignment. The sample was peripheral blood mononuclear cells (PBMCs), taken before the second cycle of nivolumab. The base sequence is TGTGCCAGCAGCTACTCGGTTTCTGAGCAGTACTTC. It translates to CASSYSVSEQYF.